Below are 27 T cell receptor beta chains sequenced from a single sample in a study of blood T cell repertoires in COVID-19. Using immunoSEQ multiplex PCR, the repertoire was profiled, and TCRdb retains in-frame clones only, with some absent. The sample comprises about 110,000 clones, approximately 80% of which are singletons, and under 7% rests with the top ten. Source material: peripheral blood. The receptors come from a woman in her forties or fifties with acute or convalescent COVID-19.

The rearrangement joins TRBV13 to TRBJ1-2; 9 nucleotides agree with TRBD1. This CDR3 is 14 amino acids long. V was pared by 5 bases and J by 8 bases, with 9 bases of the junction left unmatched. Germline V gene lookup returns CDR1 PRHDT and CDR2 FYEKMQ (reference sequence). The CDR3 loop reads CASSPWDRVEGYTF. Written as DNA, the CDR3 is TGTGCCAGCAGCCCCTGGGACAGGGTGGAGGGCTACACCTTC.

The V gene is TRBV29-1, the J gene TRBJ2-3; 11 nucleotides match TRBD2. With 6 bases clipped from V and 5 bases from J, the junction kept 1 base outside the gene matches. CDR1 is SQVTM and CDR2 is ANQGSEA in the germline V gene. This CDR3 has 12 amino acids. The CDR3 reads CSVGLAGDTQYF. DNA for the CDR3: TGCAGCGTCGGACTAGCGGGAGATACGCAGTATTTT.

The CDR3 here is CASSLNQQGHGYTF. CDR3 bases: TGTGCCAGCAGCTTAAATCAACAGGGCCATGGCTACACCTTC. The V call is TRBV7-9, the J call TRBJ1-2, with D tentatively TRBD1 (6 bases). Trimming took 2 bases from V and 6 from J, leaving 13 bases between them. Germline V gives CDR1 SEHNR, CDR2 FQNEAQ (reference sequence). The CDR3 covers 14 residues.

This sequence joins TRBV14 and TRBJ1-2; D may be TRBD1 (6 bases). Germline V gene data show CDR1 as SGHDN and CDR2 as FVKESK. The length of the CDR3 is 14 residues. Trimming took 3 bases from V and 6 from J, leaving 14 bases between them. CDR3 bases: TGTGCCAGCAGCCAGCTACAGGGTTTGAATGGCTACACCTTC. This gives the protein CASSQLQGLNGYTF.

The chain uses TRBV19 and TRBJ1-1, with TRBD1 as a possible D gene (5 bases). The CDR3 has 12 residues. CDR1 is LNHDA and CDR2 is SQIVND in the germline V gene (reference sequence). Trimming shortened V by 7 bases and J by 3 bases, and 9 bases separated the two germline ends. The CDR3 sequence: CASMGGDTEAFF. The CDR3 DNA sequence: TGTGCCAGTATGGGAGGGGACACTGAAGCTTTCTTT. The entire variable domain, with the rest obtained from reference TRBV19 and TRBJ1-1, is as follows: DGGITQSPKYLFRKEGQNVTLSCEQNLNHDAMYWYRQDPGQGLRLIYYSQIVNDFQKGDIAEGYSVSREKKESFPLTVTSAQKNPTAFYLCASMGGDTEAFFGQGTRLTVV.

This clone was detected once. The genes are TRBV23-1 and TRBJ2-7; a possible D gene is TRBD1 (7 bases). TRBV23-1 is sorted into the ORF group, with uncertain function. Trimming shortened V by 0 bases and J by 0 bases, and 15 bases separated the two germline ends. This CDR3 region has 17 residues. The CDR3 DNA reads as TGCGCCAGCAGTCAATCGGCGGGACAGACAAGCTCCTACGAGCAGTACTTC. This translates into CASSQSAGQTSSYEQYF.

The V gene is TRBV7-2, the J gene TRBJ1-2; the match to TRBD1 covers 7 bases. CDR1 is SGHTA and CDR2 is FQGNSA in the germline V gene. Trimming removed 2 bases from V and 5 bases from J; junction bases left unmatched: 5. The CDR3 has 14 residues. In DNA form, the CDR3 reads TGTGCCAGCAGCTTATCGCCAGGGGGGTATGGCTACACCTTC. Amino acids: CASSLSPGGYGYTF.

J is TRBJ2-3 and V is TRBV6-5; the D gene is possibly TRBD1 (6 bases). The CDR3 covers 15 residues. V was trimmed by 4 bases and J by 0 bases, leaving 11 bases between them. Germline lookup yields CDR1 MNHEY and CDR2 SVGAGI. CDR3 nucleotide sequence: TGTGCCAGCAGTTGGGGGCGGAGTAGCACAGATACGCAGTATTTT. Its translation: CASSWGRSSTDTQYF.

The chain links TRBV19 to TRBJ2-5; D is perhaps TRBD1 (5 bases). CDR1 and CDR2 (germline): LNHDA, SQIVND (reference sequence). V lost 3 bases, J lost 1 base, and 12 bases lay in between. CDR3 size: 15 residues. In DNA form, the CDR3 reads TGTGCCAGTAGTATTGGGGCAGCAACCCAAGAGACCCAGTACTTC. Translated: CASSIGAATQETQYF.

The table lists this clone with a few counts. This chain joins TRBV30 and TRBJ1-3; D ambiguous. Germline lookup yields CDR1 GTSNPN and CDR2 SVGIG (reference sequence). The CDR3 is 11 residues long. The CDR3 sequence is CAGPSGNTIYF. Written as DNA, the CDR3 is TGTGCTGGGCCCTCTGGAAACACCATATATTTT. Looking up the rest from reference TRBV30 and TRBJ1-3 gives the full variable domain: SQTIHQWPATLVQPVGSPLSLECTVEGTSNPNLYWYRQAAGRGLQLLFYSVGIGQISSEVPQNLSASRPQDRQFILSSKKLLLSDSGFYLCAGPSGNTIYFGEGSWLTVV.

V is TRBV27 and J is TRBJ2-3; the D is unclear. The CDR3 has 17 residues. Per germline, CDR1 MNHEY and CDR2 SMNVEV (reference sequence). Trimming pared 1 base from V and 6 bases from J, leaving 20 bases between. The CDR3 loop reads CASSLWAKLVQADTQYF. The DNA of the CDR3 is TGTGCCAGCAGTTTATGGGCCAAACTGGTCCAGGCGGATACGCAGTATTTT.

This clone has just one count. The V call is TRBV7-6, the J call TRBJ2-1; the D gene is possibly TRBD1 (6 bases). CDR1 SGHVS and CDR2 FNYEAQ come from the germline V gene. The CDR3 is made up of 15 amino acids. V lost 4 bases to trimming and J lost 7 bases, with 17 bases between them. The CDR3 reads CASSSPQGPGNEQFF. The CDR3 DNA sequence: TGTGCCAGCAGCTCCCCTCAGGGGCCGGGGAATGAGCAGTTCTTC.

The chain uses TRBV6-1 and TRBJ2-3; the D is unclear. The CDR3 loop spans 15 amino acids. Trimming shortened V by 0 bases and J by 6 bases, and 13 bases separated the two germline ends. Germline CDR1 reads MNHNS; CDR2 reads SASEGT. CDR3 sequence: CASSEAVLTADTQYF. The DNA of the CDR3 is TGTGCCAGCAGTGAAGCTGTTCTCACTGCCGATACGCAGTATTTT.

The gene calls are TRBV27 and TRBJ1-2; 9 bases line up with TRBD1. The V gene end was trimmed by 5 bases and the J gene end by 6 bases; junction bases not matched to a gene: 4. This CDR3 has 13 amino acids. Germline lookup yields CDR1 MNHEY and CDR2 SMNVEV (reference sequence). The chain's CDR3 is CASSGRTGDGYTF. Here the CDR3 DNA reads TGTGCCAGCAGTGGCCGGACAGGGGATGGCTACACCTTC.

This chain joins TRBV6-5 and TRBJ1-1; no clear D gene. V lost 2 bases to trimming and J lost 3 bases, with 10 bases between them. Germline loops: CDR1 MNHEY, CDR2 SVGAGI. The CDR3 is made up of 14 amino acids. The CDR3 loop reads CASSYGGGDTEAFF. CDR3 bases: TGTGCCAGCAGTTACGGAGGCGGGGACACTGAAGCTTTCTTT.

The chain is built from TRBV5-1 and TRBJ2-7; D possibly corresponds to TRBD1 (6 bases). Germline CDR1 is SGHRS and CDR2 is YFSETQ. V was shortened by 10 bases and J by 6 bases, with 11 bases between the two germline ends. This CDR3 region has 10 residues. The CDR3 DNA is TGCGCCGGGCCCAGGGGCGAGCAGTACTTC. Translation: CAGPRGEQYF.

The chain couples TRBV27 to TRBJ1-1; no reliable D call. The length of the CDR3 is 14 residues. Between the trimmed V and J ends, which lost 3 bases and 1 base, there was a span of 9 bases. Per the germline V gene, CDR1 is MNHEY and CDR2 is SMNVEV (reference sequence). The CDR3 region is CASSFRHPNTEAFF. Written as DNA, the CDR3 is TGTGCCAGCAGTTTCAGACACCCGAACACTGAAGCTTTCTTT.

The rearrangement links TRBV5-8 to TRBJ1-3, with D hard to call. Germline CDR1 and CDR2: SGHTS and YDEGEE. The V gene lost 2 bases and the J gene lost 0 bases, with 9 bases spanning the gap. The CDR3 is 15 residues long. The CDR3 nucleotides read TGTGCCAGCAGCTTTGGACTCACCTCTGGAAACACCATATATTTT. Protein product: CASSFGLTSGNTIYF.

This clone appeared a single time. The V gene is TRBV27, the J gene TRBJ1-2; 9 bases fit TRBD1. Germline assignment: CDR1 MNHEY and CDR2 SMNVEV (reference sequence). V lost 6 bases to trimming and J lost 6 bases; unmatched junction nucleotides: 17. This CDR3 is 17 amino acids long. DNA for the CDR3: TGTGCCAGCAGGAAACAGGGGGCTCGCCTTAAAGCCCATGGCTACACCTTC. Its protein product is CASRKQGARLKAHGYTF.

A single count supports this clone. The V call is TRBV7-6, the J call TRBJ2-7, with 10 positions matching TRBD1. The CDR3 sequence is 14 residues long. With V trimmed by 5 bases and J by 7 bases, 8 bases remained unmatched. Per germline, CDR1 SGHVS and CDR2 FNYEAQ. This CDR3 is CASSQRQGAREQYF. CDR3 sequence (DNA): TGTGCCAGCAGCCAACGACAGGGGGCTAGGGAGCAGTACTTC. The full variable domain, in which reference TRBV7-6 and TRBJ2-7 provide the parts outside the CDR3, is GAGVSQSPRYKVTKRGQDVALRCDPISGHVSLYWYRQALGQGPEFLTYFNYEAQQDKSGLPNDRFSAERPEGSISTLTIQRTEQRDSAMYRCASSQRQGAREQYFGPGTRLTVT.

J is TRBJ2-3 and V is TRBV2, with D perhaps TRBD1 (5 bases). CDR3 length: 12 amino acids. Trimming took 3 bases from V and 14 from J, leaving 15 bases between them. The germline CDR1 and CDR2 sequences are SNHLY and FYNNEI. The CDR3 loop is CASSEGLFSRYF. CDR3 DNA: TGTGCCAGCAGTGAGGGGCTTTTCAGTAGGTATTTT.

This chain links TRBV19 with TRBJ1-1; tentatively, D is TRBD1 (5 bases). In germline, CDR1 is LNHDA, CDR2 SQIVND (reference sequence). The CDR3 consists of 13 residues. The V and J ends lost 5 bases and 0 bases respectively, with 7 bases between them. The CDR3 DNA follows: TGTGCCAGTAGTCGGGACTTGAACACTGAAGCTTTCTTT. As protein: CASSRDLNTEAFF.

The gene calls are TRBV19 and TRBJ1-1, with D tentatively TRBD1 (6 bases). This CDR3 contains 13 residues. Trimming removed 7 bases at V and 10 bases at J, with 19 bases between. CDR1 and CDR2 (germline): LNHDA, SQIVND (reference sequence). The chain's CDR3 is CASTLRQDRRAFF. For the CDR3, the DNA is TGTGCCAGTACTCTACGACAGGATAGGAGAGCTTTCTTT.

The rearrangement joins TRBV5-1 to TRBJ1-2; D perhaps matches TRBD1 (5 bases). V was clipped by 0 bases and J by 7 bases, with 16 bases between them. Germline V gene data show CDR1 as SGHRS and CDR2 as YFSETQ. The CDR3 has 15 residues. CDR3 loop: CASSLVQGLLAGYTF. The CDR3, as DNA: TGCGCCAGCAGCTTGGTGCAGGGTCTGTTGGCTGGCTACACCTTC.

This clone occurred once. The chain couples TRBV5-1 to TRBJ1-2, with D uncertain. The length of the CDR3 is 13 residues. V was pared by 1 base and J by 8 bases, with 12 bases between. Germline V CDR1 and CDR2: SGHRS, YFSETQ. DNA of the CDR3: TGCGCCAGCAGCTTGAATCCGGGTTCGGGCTACACCTTC. This codes for CASSLNPGSGYTF.

This sequence joins TRBV20-1 and TRBJ1-2; D is uncertain. Per the germline V gene, CDR1 is DFQATT and CDR2 is SNEGSKA (reference sequence). CDR3 length equals 10 residues. In DNA form, the CDR3 reads TGCACCCCGCCGGGCTATGGCTACACCTTC. Protein product: CTPPGYGYTF.

The chain combines TRBV12-5 with TRBJ2-3; possible D gene TRBD1, 7 bases. The CDR3 is 16 amino acids. Trimming cost V 3 bases and J 1 base, with 14 bases left between them. Germline V gene lookup returns CDR1 LGHNT and CDR2 FRNRAP. The CDR3 region is CASGLGGGEGTDTQYF. The DNA of the CDR3 is TGTGCTAGTGGTTTAGGGGGCGGGGAGGGCACAGATACGCAGTATTTT. Supplemented by reference TRBV12-5 and TRBJ2-3, the full variable domain reads DARVTQTPRHKVTEMGQEVTMRCQPILGHNTVFWYRQTMMQGLELLAYFRNRAPLDDSGMPKDRFSAEMPDATLATLKIQPSEPRDSAVYFCASGLGGGEGTDTQYFGPGTRLTVL.